The source of this TCR beta chain is a study of OX40 agonist ivuxolimab in advanced cancers. Using immunoSEQ multiplex PCR, the repertoire was profiled, and TCRdb retains in-frame clones only, with some absent. This sample has about 84,000 clones, with approximately 84% found just once. Study-level results: Clonal expansion was among the lowest in partial responders at 0.1-3.0 mg/kg, especially CD8+. Nonresponders included some who also had low normalized T-cell clonal expansion. CD8+ T cells (on average) carried more expanded clones than CD4+ T cells.

Trimming took off 6 bases at V and 4 bases at J, with 18 bases between the two ends. The germline gives CDR1 SNHLY, CDR2 FYNNEI. The CDR3 spans 16 residues. About this clone itself: The target antigen is unknown.

This chain connects TRBV2 to TRBJ1-4; perhaps TRBD1 as D (6 bases). Specimen: CD4+ or CD8+ T cells sorted from blood, collected in a trial of the OX40 agonist ivuxolimab. This receptor was identified in an adult with an advanced solid tumor such as melanoma, head and neck, liver or kidney cancer. CDR3 nucleotides: TGTGCCAGCAGCCCAGGGGAAGTCGTATTTAATGAAAAACTGTTTTTT. This encodes CASSPGEVVFNEKLFF.